The rows below give T cell receptor beta chains drawn from one sample of a study of CD8 T cells in ankylosing spondylitis. Each CDR3 protein gets one entry after TCRdb re-called the 5' RACE reads with MiXCR. Among around 140,000 distinct CDR3 sequences listed, roughly 11% were seen once. Sequencing was performed on blood, either unsorted or a sorted T cell fraction (not recorded which). The receptors stem from a female donor with ankylosing spondylitis or in good health (not recorded which). Both conserved end residues are part of each CDR3. Fields, in order: clone size, J gene, D gene, V gene, CDR3 protein, CDR3 DNA. The D gene is left open where the match is weak. Clone size, where shown, is once, few, many, or a class for clones that have expanded.

size: many
J: TRBJ2-2
D: -
V: TRBV11-3
CDR3: CASSLSRANTGELFF
DNA: TGTGCCAGCAGCTTAAGCAGGGCGAACACCGGGGAGCTGTTTTTT

size: -
J: TRBJ2-3
D: TRBD2
V: TRBV20-1
CDR3: CSATQVAGVSDTQYF
DNA: TGCAGTGCCACCCAGGTAGCGGGAGTATCCGATACGCAGTATTTT

size: many
J: TRBJ2-2
D: -
V: TRBV7-2
CDR3: CASVSGSGALRELFF
DNA: TGTGCCAGCGTGTCGGGTAGTGGGGCCCTCCGGGAGCTGTTTTTT

size: many
J: TRBJ1-2
D: -
V: TRBV7-2
CDR3: CASSPTHPTGGNGYTF
DNA: TGTGCCAGCAGCCCAACCCATCCGACAGGAGGTAATGGCTACACCTTC

size: many
J: TRBJ2-1
D: -
V: TRBV28
CDR3: CASNPGGRLPGNEQFF
DNA: TGTGCCAGCAACCCGGGCGGGCGACTGCCAGGGAATGAGCAGTTCTTC

size: many
J: TRBJ1-3
D: -
V: TRBV11-2
CDR3: CASSPWQESSGNTIYF
DNA: TGTGCCAGCAGCCCCTGGCAGGAGAGCTCTGGAAACACCATATATTTT

size: many
J: TRBJ1-5
D: -
V: TRBV5-5
CDR3: CASSSRGVSSNQPQHF
DNA: TGTGCCAGCAGCTCCCGGGGGGTCAGTAGCAATCAGCCCCAGCATTTT

size: few
J: TRBJ2-1
D: -
V: TRBV6-1
CDR3: CASSSWGDGQFF
DNA: TGTGCCAGCTCTAGTTGGGGGGACGGGCAGTTCTTC

size: many
J: TRBJ2-1
D: -
V: TRBV7-2
CDR3: CASTPYPGGSYNEQFF
DNA: TGTGCCAGCACCCCCTACCCCGGTGGCTCCTACAATGAGCAGTTCTTC

size: many
J: TRBJ1-4
D: -
V: TRBV5-1
CDR3: CASSNEVLTPGEKLFF
DNA: TGCGCCAGCAGCAACGAAGTCTTGACCCCGGGGGAAAAACTGTTTTTT

size: many
J: TRBJ2-1
D: -
V: TRBV13
CDR3: CASSLDSIQQFF
DNA: TGTGCCAGCAGCCTTGACAGCATACAGCAGTTCTTC

size: many
J: TRBJ1-3
D: -
V: TRBV29-1
CDR3: CSATKDRQFGNTIYF
DNA: TGCAGCGCCACCAAGGACAGACAATTCGGAAACACCATATATTTT

size: many
J: TRBJ1-2
D: -
V: TRBV28
CDR3: CASSQPSRGANYGYTF
DNA: TGTGCCAGCAGCCAACCGTCGCGGGGGGCCAACTATGGCTACACCTTC

size: many
J: TRBJ2-1
D: -
V: TRBV20-1
CDR3: CSAPGPFGYNEQFF
DNA: TGCAGTGCGCCGGGACCCTTCGGTTACAATGAGCAGTTCTTC

size: many
J: TRBJ2-5
D: TRBD1
V: TRBV12-3/TRBV12-4
CDR3: CASSTQGAPETQYF
DNA: TGTGCCAGCAGTACACAGGGGGCCCCAGAGACCCAGTACTTC

size: many
J: TRBJ1-3
D: -
V: TRBV20-1
CDR3: CSAEDRASGNTIYF
DNA: TGCAGTGCCGAGGACAGAGCCTCTGGAAACACCATATATTTT

size: many
J: TRBJ2-5
D: -
V: TRBV12-3/TRBV12-4
CDR3: CASKGPSVLQETQYF
DNA: TGTGCCAGCAAAGGACCTAGCGTACTCCAAGAGACCCAGTACTTC

size: many
J: TRBJ1-1
D: -
V: TRBV19
CDR3: CATSARGTKAFF
DNA: TGTGCCACCTCCGCTAGGGGGACAAAAGCTTTCTTT

size: many
J: TRBJ2-2
D: -
V: TRBV29-1
CDR3: CSVEQGPTGELFF
DNA: TGCAGCGTTGAACAGGGGCCCACCGGGGAGCTGTTTTTT

size: many
J: TRBJ1-5
D: -
V: TRBV28
CDR3: CASMDTPGQPQHF
DNA: TGTGCCAGTATGGACACTCCGGGGCAGCCCCAGCATTTT

size: many
J: TRBJ1-5
D: TRBD1
V: TRBV3-1
CDR3: CASSQGQGSQPQHF
DNA: TGTGCCAGCAGCCAAGGACAGGGGTCTCAGCCCCAGCATTTT

size: many
J: TRBJ1-5
D: -
V: TRBV2
CDR3: CASSEFSGPSNQPQHF
DNA: TGTGCCAGCAGCGAGTTCTCGGGGCCGAGCAATCAGCCCCAGCATTTT

size: many
J: TRBJ1-1
D: -
V: TRBV18
CDR3: CASSPRNTPNTEAFF
DNA: TGTGCCAGCTCACCCCGAAACACCCCGAACACTGAAGCTTTCTTT

size: -
J: TRBJ2-7
D: -
V: TRBV3-1
CDR3: CASKTSGRGEQYF
DNA: TGTGCCAGCAAAACTTCGGGGCGCGGCGAGCAGTACTTC

size: many
J: TRBJ2-1
D: TRBD2
V: TRBV5-1
CDR3: CASSLSSGGAHEQFF
DNA: TGCGCCAGCAGCTTGAGTAGCGGGGGGGCCCATGAGCAGTTCTTC

size: many
J: TRBJ1-6
D: TRBD1
V: TRBV7-3
CDR3: CASSPSGTGDSPLHF
DNA: TGTGCCAGCAGCCCCTCCGGGACAGGGGATTCACCCCTCCACTTT

size: many
J: TRBJ2-1
D: -
V: TRBV4-1
CDR3: CASSQTSYNEQFF
DNA: TGCGCCAGCAGCCAGACTAGCTACAATGAGCAGTTCTTC

size: many
J: TRBJ2-5
D: -
V: TRBV5-1
CDR3: CASSSSGNQETQYF
DNA: TGCGCCAGCAGCTCCAGCGGTAACCAAGAGACCCAGTACTTC

size: -
J: TRBJ1-1
D: TRBD1
V: TRBV5-1
CDR3: CASSWVEGARTEAFF
DNA: TGCGCCAGCAGCTGGGTGGAGGGGGCGAGAACTGAAGCTTTCTTT

size: few
J: TRBJ2-4
D: -
V: TRBV27
CDR3: CASSPRTDLAKNIQYF
DNA: TGTGCCAGCAGTCCCCGGACAGATTTAGCCAAAAACATTCAGTACTTC

size: many
J: TRBJ2-2
D: TRBD1
V: TRBV5-1
CDR3: CASKVGQSNTGELFF
DNA: TGCGCCAGCAAAGTGGGACAGTCGAACACCGGGGAGCTGTTTTTT

size: few
J: TRBJ2-1
D: -
V: TRBV12-3/TRBV12-4
CDR3: CASTGAGLYNEQFF
DNA: TGTGCCAGCACGGGGGCGGGGTTATACAATGAGCAGTTCTTC

size: many
J: TRBJ2-7
D: -
V: TRBV4-1
CDR3: CASSQAQRSYEQYF
DNA: TGCGCCAGCAGCCAAGCTCAGCGGTCCTACGAGCAGTACTTC

size: once
J: TRBJ2-6
D: -
V: TRBV6-5
CDR3: CASSYSIGREVTGANVPTF
DNA: TGTGCCAGCAGTTATAGCATCGGCAGGGAGGTCACTGGAGCCAACGTCCCGACTTTC

size: many
J: TRBJ2-7
D: -
V: TRBV7-6
CDR3: CASSLARGKSYEQYF
DNA: TGTGCCAGCAGCTTAGCTAGGGGGAAATCTTACGAGCAGTACTTC

size: many
J: TRBJ2-1
D: TRBD1
V: TRBV5-1
CDR3: CASRIQGTSYNEQFF
DNA: TGCGCCAGCCGGATACAGGGGACGTCCTACAATGAGCAGTTCTTC

size: many
J: TRBJ1-2
D: -
V: TRBV20-1
CDR3: CSARDLSARQGYGYTF
DNA: TGCAGTGCTAGAGATCTAAGCGCTCGGCAGGGTTACGGCTACACCTTC

size: many
J: TRBJ1-5
D: TRBD1
V: TRBV10-3
CDR3: CAISDSGGGQPQHF
DNA: TGTGCCATCAGTGATTCAGGGGGCGGTCAGCCCCAGCATTTT

size: many
J: TRBJ2-6
D: TRBD2
V: TRBV5-1
CDR3: CASSFPPTGGSLFSGANVLTF
DNA: TGCGCCAGCAGCTTCCCACCCACTGGCGGGAGTTTGTTTTCTGGGGCCAACGTCCTGACTTTC

size: many
J: TRBJ2-7
D: -
V: TRBV5-1
CDR3: CASSLGVRSYEQYF
DNA: TGCGCCAGCAGCTTGGGAGTAAGGTCCTACGAGCAGTACTTC

size: many
J: TRBJ2-1
D: TRBD2
V: TRBV10-3
CDR3: CAISEYPGTSYNEQFF
DNA: TGTGCCATCAGTGAGTACCCCGGGACTAGCTACAATGAGCAGTTCTTC

size: many
J: TRBJ2-3
D: -
V: TRBV27
CDR3: CASRTGRGFDTQYF
DNA: TGTGCCAGCCGAACTGGACGGGGGTTCGATACGCAGTATTTT

size: -
J: TRBJ2-1
D: -
V: TRBV28
CDR3: CVSGQVDNEQFF
DNA: TGTGTCAGTGGGCAAGTTGACAATGAGCAGTTCTTC

size: many
J: TRBJ2-5
D: TRBD1
V: TRBV5-1
CDR3: CASSLKGTGTGGSETQYF
DNA: TGCGCCAGCAGCTTGAAGGGTACCGGGACAGGGGGATCGGAGACCCAGTACTTC

size: many
J: TRBJ2-7
D: TRBD2
V: TRBV16
CDR3: CASSQVSGDSYEQYF
DNA: TGTGCCAGCAGCCAAGTCAGCGGGGACTCCTACGAGCAGTACTTC

size: -
J: TRBJ2-2
D: -
V: TRBV6-5
CDR3: CASHTGFMPGELFF
DNA: TGTGCCAGCCATACAGGTTTTATGCCCGGGGAGCTGTTTTTT

size: many
J: TRBJ2-7
D: -
V: TRBV24-1
CDR3: CATSAGRTPNEQYF
DNA: TGTGCCACCAGTGCGGGACGAACTCCGAACGAGCAGTACTTC

size: many
J: TRBJ2-1
D: -
V: TRBV29-1
CDR3: CSVETGLRGNYNEQFF
DNA: TGCAGCGTTGAAACAGGACTAAGGGGAAACTACAATGAGCAGTTCTTC

size: many
J: TRBJ1-1
D: -
V: TRBV6-5
CDR3: CASRVNTEAFF
DNA: TGTGCCAGCAGAGTGAACACTGAAGCTTTCTTT